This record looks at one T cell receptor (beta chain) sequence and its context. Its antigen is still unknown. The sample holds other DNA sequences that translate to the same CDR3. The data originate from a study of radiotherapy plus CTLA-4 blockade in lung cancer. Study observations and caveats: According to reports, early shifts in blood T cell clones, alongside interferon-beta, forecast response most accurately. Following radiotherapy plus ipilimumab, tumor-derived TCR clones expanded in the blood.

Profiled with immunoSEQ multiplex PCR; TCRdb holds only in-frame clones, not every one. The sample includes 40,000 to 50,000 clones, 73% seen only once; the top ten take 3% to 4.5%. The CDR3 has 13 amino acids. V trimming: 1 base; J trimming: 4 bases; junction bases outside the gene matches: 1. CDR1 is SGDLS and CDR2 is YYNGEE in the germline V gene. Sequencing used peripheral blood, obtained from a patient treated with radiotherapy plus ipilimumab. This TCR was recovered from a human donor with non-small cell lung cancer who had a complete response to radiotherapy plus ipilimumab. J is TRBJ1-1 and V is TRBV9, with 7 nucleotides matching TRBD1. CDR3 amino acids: CASSVTGVTEAFF. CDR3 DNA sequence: TGTGCCAGCAGCGTAACAGGGGTCACTGAAGCTTTCTTT.